A single sample gave rise to the 21 T cell receptor beta chains below, sequenced in a study of T cell repertoires in cytomegalovirus infection. TCRdb itself ran the reads through MiXCR, one entry per CDR3 protein. The sample has more than 650,000 distinct CDR3 sequences; 35% are singletons. What was sequenced was PBMCs. The source of these receptors is a human donor in good health (CMV status not recorded). Some clones in this sample may be carry-over from other donors' samples.

In this sample, this clonotype turned up once. This chain uses TRBV5-5 with TRBJ2-5, with TRBD2 matching over 7 bases. Germline trimming cut 3 bases from V and 9 bases from J; bases unmatched to any gene: 2. Germline V lookup: CDR1 SGHKS, CDR2 YYEKEE (reference sequence). The CDR3 sequence is 11 residues long. As DNA, the CDR3 is TGTGCCAGCAGCTGGGGGGGGGCCCAGTACTTC. It yields the protein CASSWGGAQYF.

The chain carries TRBV27 and TRBJ2-3; D is tentatively TRBD1 or TRBD2 (5 bases each). The V end lost 2 bases, the J end lost 2 bases, and 17 bases lay between the germline ends. The CDR3 runs 17 residues. The germline V gene encodes CDR1 MNHEY and CDR2 SMNVEV (reference sequence). The CDR3 reads CASSLLGTNSITDTQYF. CDR3 nucleotide sequence: TGTGCCAGCAGTTTACTCGGGACCAATTCTATCACAGATACGCAGTATTTT.

This chain joins TRBV3-1 and TRBJ1-1, with no clear D. Germline-derived CDR1 and CDR2 are LGHDT and YNNKEL (reference sequence). V was clipped by 5 bases and J by 1 base, with 14 bases between them. The CDR3 length is 15 residues. The CDR3 spells CASSFDTPRNTEAFF. The CDR3, as DNA: TGTGCCAGCAGCTTTGACACGCCAAGGAACACTGAAGCTTTCTTT.

Regarding this clonotype: One junction end does not reproduce the germline sequence, and a read error may be involved. This chain connects TRBV12-3 or TRBV12-4 to TRBJ1-1; D ambiguous. There are 13 residues in the CDR3. CDR3 in DNA: TGTGCCATCAGTTTCAAGGCAGTCTCTGAAGCTTTCTTT. Amino acids: CAISFKAVSEAFF.

This clonotype was seen more than once but under ten times. This chain connects TRBV6-5 to TRBJ2-7; D might be TRBD1 or TRBD2, each matching 6 bases. This CDR3 has 16 amino acids. Looked up from germline, CDR1 is MNHEY and CDR2 is SVGAGI. Trimming removed 2 bases from V and 7 bases from J, with 21 bases in between. The CDR3 nucleotides read TGTGCCAGCAGTTACACCGCAGGGGAAGGGACTTGGGAGCAGTACTTC. Protein: CASSYTAGEGTWEQYF.

This clonotype was found many times. This sequence joins TRBV7-9 and TRBJ2-6; D call uncertain. The CDR3 spans 16 residues. Germline V gives CDR1 SEHNR, CDR2 FQNEAQ (reference sequence). V lost 2 bases, J lost 2 bases, and 10 bases lay in between. The CDR3 loop reads CASSLWGDTGANVLTF. CDR3 nucleotides: TGTGCCAGCAGCTTATGGGGTGATACTGGGGCCAACGTCCTGACTTTC. Together with reference TRBV7-9 and TRBJ2-6, the CDR3 gives the full variable domain: DTGVSQNPRHKITKRGQNVTFRCDPISEHNRLYWYRQTLGQGPEFLTYFQNEAQLEKSRLLSDRFSAERPKGSFSTLEIQRTEQGDSAMYLCASSLWGDTGANVLTFGAGSRLTVL.

This rearrangement joins TRBV5-1 to TRBJ2-7; 7 nucleotides agree with TRBD1. The junction had 5 bases not matched to a gene; V was cut back by 5 bases and J by 0 bases. The CDR3 is made up of 14 amino acids. Germline V CDR1 and CDR2: SGHRS, YFSETQ. Written as DNA, the CDR3 is TGCGCCAGCAGACACGGACAGGACTCCTACGAGCAGTACTTC. Translated: CASRHGQDSYEQYF.

This chain connects TRBV5-1 to TRBJ2-7, with 8 nucleotides matching TRBD1. The germline CDR1 and CDR2 sequences are SGHRS and YFSETQ. The CDR3 totals 16 residues. J gave up 0 bases and V 4 bases, and 9 bases lay outside the gene matches. This chain's CDR3 is CASSAFGDRSSYEQYF. The CDR3 nucleotides are TGCGCCAGCAGCGCGTTCGGGGACAGGAGCTCCTACGAGCAGTACTTC.

The chain carries TRBV12-3 or TRBV12-4 and TRBJ2-7, with TRBD1 as a possible D gene (5 bases). The CDR3 loop spans 13 amino acids. V shed 6 bases and J shed 0 bases, with 9 bases lying between them. The CDR3 reads CASRPTGSYEQYF. DNA of the CDR3: TGTGCCAGCAGGCCCACAGGCTCCTACGAGCAGTACTTC.

This clonotype showed up many times. V is TRBV7-9 and J is TRBJ1-1; TRBD1 matches 8 bases. The germline V gene encodes CDR1 SEHNR and CDR2 FQNEAQ (reference sequence). CDR3 length equals 16 residues. The trim removed 3 bases at V and 4 bases at J, leaving 10 bases unmatched. CDR3 loop: CASSFGAGGDGTEAFF. The CDR3 DNA is TGTGCCAGCAGCTTCGGCGCAGGGGGCGATGGCACTGAAGCTTTCTTT.

This clonotype was picked up a small number of times. The V call is TRBV27, the J call TRBJ1-2, with D perhaps matching TRBD1 (5 bases). The CDR3 runs 17 residues. Germline CDR1 and CDR2: MNHEY and SMNVEV (reference sequence). The V end was cut by 5 bases, the J end by 6 bases, with 25 bases between. CDR3 in DNA: TGTGCCAGCAGTCCGGAGGGACGTCGGGCCCCCCGGGATGGCTACACCTTC. Translated, it gives CASSPEGRRAPRDGYTF.

The chain uses TRBV4-1 and TRBJ2-7, with TRBD1 identical over 8 bases. CDR3 length equals 15 residues. With V trimmed by 4 bases and J by 5 bases, 10 bases remained unmatched. Germline CDR1 MGHRA, CDR2 YSYEKL. Written as DNA, the CDR3 is TGCGCCAGCAGCCTGTTCGGACAGGGATTGGACGAGCAGTACTTC. Its protein is CASSLFGQGLDEQYF.

The V and J genes are TRBV7-9 and TRBJ1-2; D is unclear. Trimming removed 6 bases at V and 0 bases at J, with 14 bases between. Looked up from germline, CDR1 is SEHNR and CDR2 is FQNEAQ (reference sequence). There are 15 residues in the CDR3. The CDR3 DNA reads TGTGCCAGCAGGGGAGCCATTTATTCTAACTATGGCTACACCTTC. Translating it yields CASRGAIYSNYGYTF.

J is TRBJ2-7 and V is TRBV7-6; no reliable D call. The CDR3 consists of 12 residues. Between the trimmed V and J ends, which lost 4 bases and 8 bases, there was a span of 12 bases. Germline V gives CDR1 SGHVS, CDR2 FNYEAQ. The CDR3 DNA sequence: TGTGCCAGCAGCTCCACCCGTTTAAAGCAGTACTTC. Amino acids: CASSSTRLKQYF.

The rearrangement uses TRBV12-3 or TRBV12-4 and TRBJ2-3; TRBD2 is a possible D gene (5 bases). The CDR3 sequence is 15 residues long. V dropped 5 bases and J dropped 6 bases, with 18 bases sitting between them. The CDR3 is CASSLPGPRGDTQYF. CDR3 coding DNA: TGTGCCAGCAGTCTCCCCGGGCCTAGAGGGGATACGCAGTATTTT.

The J gene is TRBJ1-4, the V gene TRBV20-1; 7 positions match TRBD1. The J segment lost 3 bases and the V segment lost 4 bases, leaving 8 bases of the junction unmatched. Germline values: CDR1 DFQATT, CDR2 SNEGSKA (reference sequence). The length of the CDR3 is 15 residues. CDR3 residues: CSAITYRGANEKLFF. CDR3 sequence (DNA): TGCAGTGCTATAACCTACAGGGGAGCTAATGAAAAACTGTTTTTT.

Worth noting for this clonotype: The germline gene is not matched at one end of the junction; a read error may be the cause. This rearrangement joins TRBV12-3 or TRBV12-4 to TRBJ2-1; TRBD1 matches 7 bases. The CDR3 is 15 amino acids. This CDR3 is CASSHGQESYNEQLF. As DNA, the CDR3 is TGTGCCAGCAGCCATGGACAGGAATCCTACAATGAGCAGTTATTC.

This clonotype was detected only a few times. For the CDR3, the DNA is TGTGCCAGCACTTTTCGCTGGACGGGGGCGGAAGCTTTCTTT. Translating gives CASTFRWTGAEAFF. The rearrangement links TRBV2 to TRBJ1-1, with a possible D match to TRBD1 (6 bases). Germline V gene lookup returns CDR1 SNHLY and CDR2 FYNNEI. V was cut by 7 bases and J by 8 bases, with 20 bases left in between. The CDR3 is 14 amino acids.

This clonotype was detected only a few times. This rearrangement joins TRBV28 to TRBJ1-1, with a tentative D call TRBD1 (5 bases). CDR1 MDHEN and CDR2 SYDVKM come from the germline V gene. Trimming took 3 bases from V and 4 from J, leaving 21 bases between them. This CDR3 has 17 residues. CDR3 nucleotide sequence: TGTGCCAGCAGTTTTCTAGGTTGGGGCTCGGGCGGCACTGAAGCTTTCTTT. Translated, it gives CASSFLGWGSGGTEAFF.

This clonotype turned up a few times. This chain connects TRBV5-1 to TRBJ1-5, with a weak D call TRBD1 (6 bases). The CDR3 spans 14 residues. Trimming cost V 4 bases and J 3 bases, with 11 bases left between them. CDR1 and CDR2 from the germline V gene are SGHRS and YFSETQ. CDR3 residues: CASSIGTHNQPQHF. As DNA, the CDR3 is TGCGCCAGCAGCATCGGGACACACAATCAGCCCCAGCATTTT.

In its sample, this clonotype was seen a few times. The CDR3 here is CAISASGQGVQPQHF. The CDR3, as DNA: TGTGCCATCAGTGCATCGGGACAGGGTGTCCAGCCCCAGCATTTT. The rearrangement uses TRBV10-3 and TRBJ1-5; 9 bases map to TRBD1. Germline CDR1 ENHRY, CDR2 SYGVKD. There are 15 residues in the CDR3. Germline trimming cut 4 bases from V and 7 bases from J; bases unmatched to any gene: 8.